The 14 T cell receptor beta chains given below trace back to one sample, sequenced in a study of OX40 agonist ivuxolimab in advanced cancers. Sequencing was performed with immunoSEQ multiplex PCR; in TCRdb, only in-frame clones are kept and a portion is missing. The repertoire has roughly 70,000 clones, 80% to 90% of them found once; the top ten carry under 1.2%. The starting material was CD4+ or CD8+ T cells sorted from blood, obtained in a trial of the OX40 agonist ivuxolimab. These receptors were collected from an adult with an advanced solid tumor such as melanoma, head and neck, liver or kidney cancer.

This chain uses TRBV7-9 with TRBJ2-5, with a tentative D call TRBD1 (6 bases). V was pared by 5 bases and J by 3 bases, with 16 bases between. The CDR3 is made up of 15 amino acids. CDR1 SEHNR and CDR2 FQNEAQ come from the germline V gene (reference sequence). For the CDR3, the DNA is TGTGCCAGCAGCCCCCTCAGCAGGGGAAAAGAGACCCAGTACTTC. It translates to CASSPLSRGKETQYF.

The CDR3 here is CASSFTGGSSPLHF. The DNA for the CDR3 is TGTGCCAGCAGCTTTACAGGGGGTAGTTCACCCCTCCACTTT. V is TRBV7-2 and J is TRBJ1-6, with 8 bases matching TRBD1. CDR1 is SGHTA, CDR2 FQGNSA, per germline. The CDR3 has 14 residues. The junction had 4 bases not matched to a gene; V was cut back by 3 bases and J by 9 bases.

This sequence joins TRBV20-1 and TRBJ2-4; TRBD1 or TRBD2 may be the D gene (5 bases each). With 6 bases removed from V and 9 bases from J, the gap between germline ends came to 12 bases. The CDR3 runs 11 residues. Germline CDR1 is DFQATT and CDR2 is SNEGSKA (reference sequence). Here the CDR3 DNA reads TGCAGTGCAATCAGGGACCTCATTCAGTACTTC. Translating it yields CSAIRDLIQYF.

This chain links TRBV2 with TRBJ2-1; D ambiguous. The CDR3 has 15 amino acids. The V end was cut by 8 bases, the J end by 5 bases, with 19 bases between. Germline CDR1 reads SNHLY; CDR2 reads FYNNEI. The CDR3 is CASADEKVRNNEQFF. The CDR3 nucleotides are TGTGCCAGCGCTGATGAAAAGGTACGGAACAATGAGCAGTTCTTC. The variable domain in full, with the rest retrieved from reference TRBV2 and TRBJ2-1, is EPEVTQTPSHQVTQMGQEVILRCVPISNHLYFYWYRQILGQKVEFLVSFYNNEISEKSEIFDDQFSVERPDGSNFTLKIRSTKLEDSAMYFCASADEKVRNNEQFFGPGTRLTVL.

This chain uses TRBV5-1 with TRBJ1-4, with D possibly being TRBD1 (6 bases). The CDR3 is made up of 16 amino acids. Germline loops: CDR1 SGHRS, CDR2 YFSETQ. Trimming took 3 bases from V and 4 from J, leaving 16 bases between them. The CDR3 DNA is TGCGCCAGCAGCTCCGGAGGGGGACGGGGTAATGAAAAACTGTTTTTT. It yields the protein CASSSGGGRGNEKLFF.

The CDR3 loop is CASSLESTDTQYF. CDR3 nucleotides: TGTGCCAGCAGCTTGGAAAGCACAGATACGCAGTATTTT. The V and J genes are TRBV5-4 and TRBJ2-3; D not certain. The length of the CDR3 is 13 residues. V lost 0 bases and J 0 bases, leaving 2 bases between the germline ends. The V gene's germline CDR1 is SGHNT and CDR2 YYREEE (reference sequence).

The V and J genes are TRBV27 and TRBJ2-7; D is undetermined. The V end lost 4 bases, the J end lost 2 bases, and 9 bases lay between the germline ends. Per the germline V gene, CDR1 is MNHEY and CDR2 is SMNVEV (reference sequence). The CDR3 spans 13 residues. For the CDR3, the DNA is TGTGCCAGCAGTTCACATCGAGCCTACGAGCAGTACTTC. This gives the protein CASSSHRAYEQYF.

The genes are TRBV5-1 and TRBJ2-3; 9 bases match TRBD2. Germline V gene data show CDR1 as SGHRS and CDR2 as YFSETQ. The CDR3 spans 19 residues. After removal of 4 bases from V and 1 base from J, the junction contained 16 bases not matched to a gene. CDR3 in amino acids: CASSPAGAGGPGRTDTQYF. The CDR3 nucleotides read TGCGCCAGCAGCCCTGCTGGAGCGGGGGGCCCCGGGCGCACAGATACGCAGTATTTT.

The CDR3 spells CASSAAYRGGRGSEAFF. DNA for the CDR3: TGTGCCAGCAGCGCCGCGTACCGGGGGGGCAGGGGCTCTGAAGCTTTCTTT. The rearrangement links TRBV9 to TRBJ1-1; D is perhaps TRBD1 (6 bases). Trimming removed 3 bases at V and 6 bases at J, with 24 bases between. Germline loops: CDR1 SGDLS, CDR2 YYNGEE. The length of the CDR3 is 17 residues.

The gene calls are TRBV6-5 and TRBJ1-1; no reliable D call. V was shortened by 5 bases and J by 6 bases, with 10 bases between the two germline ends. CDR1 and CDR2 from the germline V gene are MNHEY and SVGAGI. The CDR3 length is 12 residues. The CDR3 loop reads CASSDQVSEAFF. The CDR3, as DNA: TGTGCCAGCAGTGACCAGGTCTCTGAAGCTTTCTTT.

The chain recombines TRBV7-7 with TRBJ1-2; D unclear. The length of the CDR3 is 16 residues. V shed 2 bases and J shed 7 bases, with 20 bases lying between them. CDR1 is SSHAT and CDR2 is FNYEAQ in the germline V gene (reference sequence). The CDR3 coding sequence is TGTGCCAGCAGCTTAAATTCCCAACGGAGTCCCGTTGGCTACACCTTC. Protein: CASSLNSQRSPVGYTF.

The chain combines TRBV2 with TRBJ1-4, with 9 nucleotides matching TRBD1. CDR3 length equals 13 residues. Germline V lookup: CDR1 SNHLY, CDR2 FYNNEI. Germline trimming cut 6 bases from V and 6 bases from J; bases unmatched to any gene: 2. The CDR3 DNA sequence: TGTGCCAGCAGGGGACAGGGTGATGAAAAACTGTTTTTT. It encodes CASRGQGDEKLFF.

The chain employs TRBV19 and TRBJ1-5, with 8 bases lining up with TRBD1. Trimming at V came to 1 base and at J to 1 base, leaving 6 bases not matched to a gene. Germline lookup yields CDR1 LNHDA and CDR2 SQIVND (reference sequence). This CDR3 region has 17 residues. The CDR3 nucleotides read TGTGCCAGTAGTATAGGCAGGGGGCCCGGAAGCAATCAGCCCCAGCATTTT. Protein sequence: CASSIGRGPGSNQPQHF.

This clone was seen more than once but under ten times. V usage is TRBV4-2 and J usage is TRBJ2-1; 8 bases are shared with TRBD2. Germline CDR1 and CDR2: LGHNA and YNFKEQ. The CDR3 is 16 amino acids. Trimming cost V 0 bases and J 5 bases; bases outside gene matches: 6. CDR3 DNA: TGTGCCAGCAGCCAAGAGGGGACTAGTATTAACAATGAGCAGTTCTTC. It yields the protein CASSQEGTSINNEQFF.